The following is a TCR beta chain sequence with its context. The data are from a study of blood T cell repertoires in COVID-19. Background on the study: The samples span acute and convalescent COVID-19 from the United States, Italy and Spain.

The CDR3 totals 14 residues. The V gene lost 8 bases and the J gene lost 0 bases, with 13 bases spanning the gap. The germline V gene encodes CDR1 SGHDN and CDR2 FVKESK. As processed by the authors: Reference gene primer amplification in the assay estimated nucleated cell counts. Data came from immunoSEQ multiplex PCR; TCRdb stores just in-frame clones and leaves some out. That table furnishes V, J and clone size, whereas the DNA furnished D and trimming. Of about 260,000 clones listed, 85% to 90% are singletons. This TCR was sampled from a woman in her thirties or forties who had recovered from COVID-19. The sequencing input was peripheral blood. V and J are TRBV14 and TRBJ1-1; D unclear. The CDR3 bases are TGTGCCAGCTCCTCGGGGAGGGTGAACACTGAAGCTTTCTTT. This codes for CASSSGRVNTEAFF.